Below are 24 T cell receptor beta chains sequenced from a single sample in a study of blood T cell repertoires in COVID-19. Profiling relied on immunoSEQ multiplex PCR, and the TCRdb table lists in-frame clones only, not all of them. Among about 240,000 clones listed, approximately 88% were seen once. Sequencing was performed on peripheral blood. Receptors originate from a woman in her twenties or thirties with acute or convalescent COVID-19.

The chain couples TRBV7-9 to TRBJ2-3; D possibly corresponds to TRBD2 (5 bases). The CDR3 is made up of 16 amino acids. CDR1 is SEHNR and CDR2 is FQNEAQ in the germline V gene (reference sequence). Trimming stripped 3 bases from V and 2 bases from J, with 15 bases between. CDR3 residues: CASSLGRGKTTDTQYF. The CDR3 region has the DNA TGTGCCAGCAGCTTGGGTCGGGGTAAGACCACAGATACGCAGTATTTT.

The chain combines TRBV19 with TRBJ1-2; a possible D gene is TRBD1 (6 bases). Germline CDR1 is LNHDA and CDR2 is SQIVND (reference sequence). This CDR3 has 15 amino acids. Trimming left V 0 bases short and J 3 bases short, with 11 bases between. The CDR3: CASSIDLGGYYGYTF. In DNA, the CDR3 is TGTGCCAGTAGTATAGATCTAGGGGGATACTATGGCTACACCTTC.

The genes are TRBV14 and TRBJ2-1, with D possibly being TRBD2 (5 bases). The V end lost 4 bases, the J end lost 6 bases, and 10 bases lay between the germline ends. Germline-derived CDR1 and CDR2 are SGHDN and FVKESK. The CDR3 has 13 residues. The CDR3 DNA reads TGTGCCAGCAGCCTCCGGACTGGCAATGAGCAGTTCTTC. Protein: CASSLRTGNEQFF.

The chain uses TRBV19 and TRBJ1-2; D uncertain. Germline V gene data show CDR1 as LNHDA and CDR2 as SQIVND (reference sequence). V was cut by 1 base and J by 5 bases, with 8 bases left in between. This CDR3 has 13 residues. This chain's CDR3 is CASSIAGEYGYTF. CDR3 bases: TGTGCCAGTAGTATAGCCGGGGAGTATGGCTACACCTTC.

This chain uses TRBV30 with TRBJ2-7, with TRBD1 as a possible D gene (6 bases). CDR1 is GTSNPN and CDR2 is SVGIG in the germline V gene (reference sequence). With 1 base removed from V and 2 bases from J, the gap between germline ends came to 18 bases. This CDR3 is built from 16 residues. CDR3 region: CAWSAPRGGRTYEQYF. The CDR3 DNA sequence: TGTGCCTGGAGTGCTCCCAGAGGGGGAAGAACCTACGAGCAGTACTTC.

The chain links TRBV27 to TRBJ1-1, with D tentatively TRBD1 (5 bases). Germline lookup yields CDR1 MNHEY and CDR2 SMNVEV (reference sequence). The CDR3 spans 21 residues. V was clipped by 1 base and J by 4 bases, with 31 bases between them. CDR3 bases: TGTGCCAGCAGTTTATTATGGGCCAAACAATGGGGCGAAGGGGTTGTCACTGAAGCTTTCTTT. Protein product: CASSLLWAKQWGEGVVTEAFF.

The J gene is TRBJ2-1, the V gene TRBV7-8; the D gene is possibly TRBD1 (5 bases). Trimming shortened V by 2 bases and J by 4 bases, and 12 bases separated the two germline ends. CDR3 length equals 15 residues. CDR1 and CDR2 from the germline V gene are SGHVS and FQNEAQ. The CDR3 coding sequence is TGTGCCAGCAGCTTAAGTGACGGACAATACAATGAGCAGTTCTTC. It codes for CASSLSDGQYNEQFF.

The V gene is TRBV6-2 or TRBV6-3, the J gene TRBJ2-1; TRBD1 matches at 9 bases. J gave up 7 bases and V 2 bases, and 12 bases lay outside the gene matches. CDR1 is MNHEY and CDR2 is SVGEGT in the germline V gene. CDR3 size: 17 residues. As DNA, the CDR3 is TGTGCCAGCAGTTACCCGATAACAGGGGGCAATAGGAATGAGCAGTTCTTC. This gives the protein CASSYPITGGNRNEQFF.

The chain is built from TRBV19 and TRBJ2-2, with D uncertain. The CDR3 extends over 16 amino acids. Trimming removed 5 bases from V and 2 bases from J, with 15 bases in between. CDR1 and CDR2 from the germline V gene are LNHDA and SQIVND (reference sequence). CDR3 protein: CASSPQRTLNTGELFF. CDR3 sequence (DNA): TGTGCCAGTAGTCCTCAGCGTACGTTAAACACCGGGGAGCTGTTTTTT.

The chain joins TRBV19 to TRBJ1-1; D perhaps matches TRBD1 (5 bases). The CDR3 spans 14 residues. V gave up 5 bases and J gave up 1 base, with 11 bases separating them. Per the germline V gene, CDR1 is LNHDA and CDR2 is SQIVND (reference sequence). CDR3 loop: CASSSTDKNTEAFF. Written as DNA, the CDR3 is TGTGCCAGTAGTTCGACAGATAAGAACACTGAAGCTTTCTTT.

The chain links TRBV30 to TRBJ2-3, with TRBD2 matching 12 bases. The CDR3 runs 14 residues. J was trimmed by 5 bases and V by 5 bases; bases with no gene match: 5. Germline V gives CDR1 GTSNPN, CDR2 SVGIG (reference sequence). CDR3 in amino acids: CAWQLAGGGDTQYF. CDR3 DNA: TGTGCCTGGCAACTAGCGGGAGGAGGAGATACGCAGTATTTT.

The rearrangement joins TRBV10-1 to TRBJ2-7, with D perhaps matching TRBD2 (5 bases). V was shortened by 4 bases and J by 5 bases, with 6 bases between the two germline ends. The length of the CDR3 is 11 residues. The V gene's germline CDR1 is WNHNN and CDR2 SYGVQD (reference sequence). In DNA, the CDR3 is TGCGCCAGCAGTGGAGGGAACGAGCAGTACTTC. It translates to CASSGGNEQYF.

This clone was detected only once. CDR3 amino acids: CASSSGSYNEQFF. CDR3 in DNA: TGTGCCAGCAGCTCGGGTTCCTACAATGAGCAGTTCTTC. The chain uses TRBV7-3 and TRBJ2-1; D not resolved. The length of the CDR3 is 13 residues. Trimming shortened V by 4 bases and J by 1 base, and 5 bases separated the two germline ends. Germline-derived CDR1 and CDR2 are SGHTA and FQGTGA.

CDR3 DNA: TGTGCCAGCAGCCAAGAACCCGCGGGGGAAAAACTGTTTTTT. This sequence encodes CASSQEPAGEKLFF. V gene TRBV4-2 combines with J gene TRBJ1-4; D gene unclear. V lost 0 bases to trimming and J lost 8 bases, with 10 bases between them. Germline V gene lookup returns CDR1 LGHNA and CDR2 YNFKEQ. This CDR3 is 14 amino acids long.

The chain uses TRBV5-1 and TRBJ2-2; 10 nucleotides match TRBD2. This CDR3 comprises 17 residues. In germline, CDR1 is SGHRS, CDR2 YFSETQ. The trim removed 2 bases at V and 5 bases at J, leaving 9 bases unmatched. The CDR3 here is CASSFGLAGVATGELFF. DNA for the CDR3: TGCGCCAGCAGCTTCGGGCTAGCGGGAGTAGCAACCGGGGAGCTGTTTTTT.

This chain joins TRBV30 and TRBJ2-1; a weak D match, TRBD1 (6 bases). The V end was cut by 4 bases, the J end by 0 bases, with 13 bases between. Germline V CDR1 and CDR2: GTSNPN, SVGIG (reference sequence). The CDR3 loop spans 15 amino acids. Written as DNA, the CDR3 is TGTGCCTGGACAGGGGATTCTAGCTCCTACAATGAGCAGTTCTTC. It translates to CAWTGDSSSYNEQFF.

This rearrangement joins TRBV6-5 to TRBJ1-6; D may be TRBD1 (6 bases). From germline, CDR1 is MNHEY and CDR2 SVGAGI. The CDR3 loop spans 15 amino acids. V was trimmed by 3 bases and J by 7 bases, leaving 13 bases between them. The CDR3 DNA reads as TGTGCCAGCAGTTATCGGGCAGGGGAAAATTCACCCCTCCACTTT. Protein sequence: CASSYRAGENSPLHF.

The chain employs TRBV4-3 and TRBJ2-2, with 7 nucleotides matching TRBD2. CDR1 and CDR2 (germline): LGHNA, YSLEER. The CDR3 is 15 amino acids. V lost 4 bases and J lost 5; bases outside the gene matches: 7. CDR3 sequence reads: CASSREGLGTGELFF. The CDR3 region has the DNA TGCGCCAGCAGCCGGGAAGGACTAGGGACCGGGGAGCTGTTTTTT.

The chain joins TRBV29-1 to TRBJ2-5, with 8 nucleotides matching TRBD2. This CDR3 has 12 amino acids. With 7 bases clipped from V and 2 bases from J, the junction kept 3 bases outside the gene matches. The germline V gene encodes CDR1 SQVTM and CDR2 ANQGSEA. The CDR3 is CSAGLAQETQYF. CDR3 DNA sequence: TGCAGCGCCGGACTAGCTCAAGAGACCCAGTACTTC.

This clone was seen only once. V gene TRBV29-1 combines with J gene TRBJ2-7; 10 nucleotides align to TRBD1. Germline CDR1 and CDR2: SQVTM and ANQGSEA. This CDR3 spans 16 amino acids. V lost 1 base, J lost 0 bases, and 6 bases stayed unmatched. The CDR3 sequence is CSVEGTGGKSSYEQYF. CDR3 sequence (DNA): TGCAGCGTTGAAGGGACAGGGGGTAAAAGCTCCTACGAGCAGTACTTC.

The chain couples TRBV10-2 to TRBJ2-7; D is ambiguous. The length of the CDR3 is 14 residues. Germline CDR1 and CDR2: WSHSY and SAAADI. Trimming pared 6 bases from V and 2 bases from J, leaving 14 bases between. The CDR3: CASSIRVVAYEQYF. The CDR3, as DNA: TGCGCCAGCAGCATCCGGGTTGTTGCCTACGAGCAGTACTTC.

The rearrangement uses TRBV4-3 and TRBJ2-7, with D possibly being TRBD2 (6 bases). Germline assignment: CDR1 LGHNA and CDR2 YSLEER. Trimming cost V 0 bases and J 7 bases, with 13 bases left between them. This CDR3 region has 14 residues. This CDR3 reads CASSQDWGGKEQYF. In DNA form, the CDR3 reads TGCGCCAGCAGCCAAGATTGGGGAGGTAAAGAGCAGTACTTC.

This chain joins TRBV30 and TRBJ2-1; 11 nucleotides line up with TRBD2. CDR3 size: 12 residues. V gave up 7 bases and J gave up 10 bases; unmatched junction bases: 6. The germline V gene encodes CDR1 GTSNPN and CDR2 SVGIG (reference sequence). This CDR3 reads CALAGGPREQFF. The DNA of the CDR3 is TGTGCCTTAGCGGGAGGGCCGAGGGAGCAGTTCTTC. Drawing the rest from reference TRBV30 and TRBJ2-1, the complete variable domain is SQTIHQWPATLVQPVGSPLSLECTVEGTSNPNLYWYRQAAGRGLQLLFYSVGIGQISSEVPQNLSASRPQDRQFILSSKKLLLSDSGFYLCALAGGPREQFFGPGTRLTVL.

The gene calls are TRBV7-9 and TRBJ1-6; possible D gene TRBD1, 5 bases. V lost 3 bases, J lost 5 bases, and 8 bases lay in between. The germline V gene has CDR1 SEHNR and CDR2 FQNEAQ (reference sequence). The CDR3 sequence is 14 residues long. The CDR3: CASSFPGDNSPLHF. CDR3 bases: TGTGCCAGCAGCTTCCCGGGGGATAATTCACCCCTCCACTTT.